A single sample gave rise to the 32 T cell receptor beta chains below, sequenced in a study of cytomegalovirus exposure and HLA in healthy donors. Generated by immunoSEQ multiplex PCR, the TCRdb table keeps only in-frame clones and is missing some. The sample carries about 120,000 clones, 89% recorded once. Input material: PBMCs. Receptor source: a woman younger than 35 in good health and CMV-seronegative.

The count of this clone is one. The rearrangement links TRBV28 to TRBJ2-3, with TRBD1 matching over 11 bases. With V trimmed by 6 bases and J by 4 bases, 9 bases remained unmatched. The length of the CDR3 is 16 residues. CDR1 and CDR2 from the germline V gene are MDHEN and SYDVKM. The CDR3 protein is CASSFLGQGVADTQYF. CDR3 DNA sequence: TGTGCCAGCAGCTTCCTGGGACAGGGGGTCGCAGATACGCAGTATTTT.

V gene TRBV6-1 combines with J gene TRBJ1-2, with TRBD1 identical over 7 bases. V was pared by 6 bases and J by 4 bases, with 8 bases of the junction left unmatched. Germline V lookup: CDR1 MNHNS, CDR2 SASEGT. CDR3 size: 14 residues. Written as DNA, the CDR3 is TGTGCCAGCAGCACCGGGACAGCTATCTATGGCTACACCTTC. The encoded protein is CASSTGTAIYGYTF.

The V and J genes are TRBV30 and TRBJ2-2; weak D call: TRBD2 (6 bases). V dropped 4 bases and J dropped 5 bases, with 11 bases sitting between them. Germline values: CDR1 GTSNPN, CDR2 SVGIG (reference sequence). This CDR3 is 13 amino acids long. The CDR3 DNA reads as TGTGCCTGGAAACTAGCCGGTACCGGGGAGCTGTTTTTT. Translation: CAWKLAGTGELFF. Full variable domain (rest looked up from reference TRBV30 and TRBJ2-2): SQTIHQWPATLVQPVGSPLSLECTVEGTSNPNLYWYRQAAGRGLQLLFYSVGIGQISSEVPQNLSASRPQDRQFILSSKKLLLSDSGFYLCAWKLAGTGELFFGEGSRLTVL.

This rearrangement joins TRBV5-1 to TRBJ2-2, with 14 bases lining up with TRBD2. CDR3 length: 18 residues. Germline CDR1 reads SGHRS; CDR2 reads YFSETQ. J gave up 3 bases and V 0 bases, and 4 bases lay outside the gene matches. The CDR3 region is CASSLVGLAGGHTGELFF. The DNA of the CDR3 is TGCGCCAGCAGCTTGGTCGGACTAGCGGGAGGCCACACCGGGGAGCTGTTTTTT.

The chain is built from TRBV28 and TRBJ2-7, with D perhaps TRBD2 (6 bases). V was pared by 6 bases and J by 2 bases, with 14 bases between. There are 14 residues in the CDR3. The V gene's germline CDR1 is MDHEN and CDR2 SYDVKM. The CDR3 region has the DNA TGTGCCAGCAGGCTGGCGGGGCTCCCCTACGAGCAGTACTTC. Encoded protein: CASRLAGLPYEQYF.

V is TRBV6-1 and J is TRBJ2-5; the match to TRBD2 covers 14 bases. V was clipped by 4 bases and J by 8 bases; unmatched bases: 15. This CDR3 region has 18 residues. Germline V CDR1 and CDR2: MNHNS, SASEGT. CDR3 sequence: CASSVGTSGSVLRETQYF. CDR3 nucleotide sequence: TGTGCCAGCAGTGTCGGGACTAGCGGGAGTGTACTAAGAGAAACCCAGTACTTC.

This chain joins TRBV15 and TRBJ2-2; 10 nucleotides line up with TRBD2. Germline V gene data show CDR1 as LNHNV and CDR2 as YYDKDF (reference sequence). The CDR3 is 16 residues long. The V and J ends lost 1 base and 5 bases, in that order; junction bases with no gene match: 4. The CDR3 DNA follows: TGTGCCACCAGCAGAGGGGGACTAGCGCTGACCGGGGAGCTGTTTTTT. Translating gives CATSRGGLALTGELFF.

V is TRBV27 and J is TRBJ1-6; TRBD1 might be the D (6 bases). The V and J ends lost 4 bases and 10 bases respectively, with 14 bases between them. The CDR3 spans 14 residues. Germline CDR1 is MNHEY and CDR2 is SMNVEV (reference sequence). In nucleotides, the CDR3 is TGTGCCAGCAGTTCGTTGGGGGCGAGCTCACCCCTCCACTTT. Protein product: CASSSLGASSPLHF.

V gene TRBV6-1 combines with J gene TRBJ2-1; D gene ambiguous. Trimming pared 3 bases from V and 5 bases from J, leaving 8 bases between. The CDR3 is made up of 13 amino acids. Germline CDR1 is MNHNS and CDR2 is SASEGT. The CDR3 sequence is CASSEQAHNEQFF. CDR3 nucleotides: TGTGCCAGCAGTGAGCAAGCCCACAATGAGCAGTTCTTC.

The chain links TRBV27 to TRBJ1-1; possibly TRBD1 for D (5 bases). The germline V gene encodes CDR1 MNHEY and CDR2 SMNVEV (reference sequence). The CDR3 has 14 residues. With 6 bases removed from V and 4 bases from J, the gap between germline ends came to 15 bases. CDR3 nucleotide sequence: TGTGCCAGCAGGCAGTGGGGCGGGAGCACTGAAGCTTTCTTT. Translating it yields CASRQWGGSTEAFF.

The chain links TRBV6-5 to TRBJ2-1, with 7 bases matching TRBD1. CDR3 length equals 14 residues. Germline V gene sequence: CDR1 MNHEY, CDR2 SVGAGI. V was pared by 6 bases and J by 9 bases, with 11 bases of the junction left unmatched. The CDR3 region is CASSPGTAVGEQFF. For the CDR3, the DNA is TGTGCCAGCAGCCCCGGGACAGCCGTGGGTGAGCAGTTCTTC.

The chain is built from TRBV28 and TRBJ1-1; 8 positions match TRBD1. V lost 5 bases to trimming and J lost 0 bases; unmatched junction nucleotides: 5. The CDR3 covers 15 residues. CDR1 and CDR2 from the germline V gene are MDHEN and SYDVKM. The CDR3 protein is CASSPATGVNTEAFF. CDR3 nucleotide sequence: TGTGCCAGCAGTCCAGCGACAGGGGTGAACACTGAAGCTTTCTTT.

The chain has TRBV28 and TRBJ2-1, with TRBD2 identical over 10 bases. V shed 5 bases and J 2 bases; nucleotides not matched to a gene: 9. Germline-derived CDR1 and CDR2 are MDHEN and SYDVKM. There are 17 residues in the CDR3. The DNA for the CDR3 is TGTGCCAGCAGTATCGAAGGACTAGCGGATACCTACAATGAGCAGTTCTTC. Its protein is CASSIEGLADTYNEQFF.

The rearrangement uses TRBV9 and TRBJ1-1; no definite D call. Trimming cost V 4 bases and J 5 bases, with 21 bases left between them. From germline, CDR1 is SGDLS and CDR2 YYNGEE. The CDR3 has 16 amino acids. The CDR3 sequence: CASSPAGLRTKTEAFF. The CDR3 coding sequence is TGTGCCAGCAGCCCCGCCGGATTGCGGACTAAAACTGAAGCTTTCTTT.

CDR3 nucleotide sequence: TGTGCCTGGGCTATACAGCCACAAGAGACCCAGTACTTC. Amino acids: CAWAIQPQETQYF. V gene TRBV30 combines with J gene TRBJ2-5; unclear D gene. V dropped 5 bases and J dropped 2 bases, with 12 bases sitting between them. Germline-derived CDR1 and CDR2 are GTSNPN and SVGIG (reference sequence). The CDR3 has 13 amino acids.

This clone was observed once. J is TRBJ2-5 and V is TRBV4-2, with 9 bases that match TRBD1. V lost 1 base to trimming and J lost 6 bases; unmatched junction nucleotides: 3. This CDR3 region has 14 residues. The V gene's germline CDR1 is LGHNA and CDR2 YNFKEQ. The chain's CDR3 is CASSQGTGEKTQYF. CDR3 coding DNA: TGTGCCAGCAGCCAAGGGACAGGGGAGAAGACCCAGTACTTC.

The chain employs TRBV5-6 and TRBJ1-1, with D maybe TRBD1 (5 bases). Germline lookup yields CDR1 SGHDT and CDR2 YYEEEE. The CDR3 totals 15 residues. V was clipped by 4 bases and J by 0 bases, with 13 bases between them. The CDR3 loop reads CASSAGLLMNTEAFF. The DNA of the CDR3 is TGTGCCAGCAGCGCGGGACTGCTCATGAACACTGAAGCTTTCTTT.

This chain links TRBV7-9 with TRBJ2-7, with TRBD2 identical over 7 bases. The J segment lost 2 bases and the V segment lost 2 bases, leaving 6 bases of the junction unmatched. This CDR3 is built from 15 residues. Germline values: CDR1 SEHNR, CDR2 FQNEAQ (reference sequence). The CDR3 DNA reads TGTGCCAGCAGCTTAAAAACAAGCGGGGCCTACGAGCAGTACTTC. Translated: CASSLKTSGAYEQYF. Drawing the rest from reference TRBV7-9 and TRBJ2-7, the complete variable domain is DTGVSQNPRHKITKRGQNVTFRCDPISEHNRLYWYRQTLGQGPEFLTYFQNEAQLEKSRLLSDRFSAERPKGSFSTLEIQRTEQGDSAMYLCASSLKTSGAYEQYFGPGTRLTVT.

This clone was detected only once. The chain recombines TRBV19 with TRBJ2-4; D is possibly TRBD2 (6 bases). Germline-derived CDR1 and CDR2 are LNHDA and SQIVND (reference sequence). V was shortened by 7 bases and J by 1 base, with 20 bases between the two germline ends. The CDR3 runs to 17 residues. In DNA form, the CDR3 reads TGTGCCAGTACCACCGACGGGAGTTATTTGGCCAAAAACATTCAGTACTTC. Its protein is CASTTDGSYLAKNIQYF. Together with reference TRBV19 and TRBJ2-4, the CDR3 gives the full variable domain: DGGITQSPKYLFRKEGQNVTLSCEQNLNHDAMYWYRQDPGQGLRLIYYSQIVNDFQKGDIAEGYSVSREKKESFPLTVTSAQKNPTAFYLCASTTDGSYLAKNIQYFGAGTRLSVL.

This clone turned up a few times. The chain uses TRBV19 and TRBJ1-6, with D tentatively TRBD1 (5 bases). The V gene lost 4 bases and the J gene lost 8 bases, with 9 bases spanning the gap. This CDR3 has 13 residues. The germline V gene has CDR1 LNHDA and CDR2 SQIVND (reference sequence). The CDR3 spells CASSSGGYSPLHF. The DNA of the CDR3 is TGTGCCAGTAGTAGCGGGGGATATTCACCCCTCCACTTT.

This sequence joins TRBV6-1 and TRBJ2-5; 13 bases align to TRBD2. The CDR3 is 16 residues long. Unmatched junction bases numbered 6, after V lost 3 bases and J lost 5 bases. CDR1 and CDR2 from the germline V gene are MNHNS and SASEGT. CDR3 DNA sequence: TGTGCCAGCAGTGACCAGACTAGCGGGGGGTGGGAGACCCAGTACTTC. Amino acids: CASSDQTSGGWETQYF.

The chain recombines TRBV11-1 with TRBJ2-3; D is perhaps TRBD2 (6 bases). Germline CDR1 and CDR2: SGHAT and FQDESV (reference sequence). This CDR3 region has 15 residues. Trimming left V 4 bases short and J 6 bases short, with 17 bases between. The CDR3 nucleotides read TGTGCCAGCAGCTCCCGACTAGGCCCCGGGGATACGCAGTATTTT. Protein product: CASSSRLGPGDTQYF.

This clone was recorded only once. The rearrangement uses TRBV6-5 and TRBJ1-1, with D possibly being TRBD1 (6 bases). Per the germline V gene, CDR1 is MNHEY and CDR2 is SVGAGI. With 6 bases removed from V and 5 bases from J, the gap between germline ends came to 19 bases. The CDR3 is made up of 15 amino acids. The DNA of the CDR3 is TGTGCCAGCAGGGGACGAACAGGGTCGGAGACTGAAGCTTTCTTT. Its translation: CASRGRTGSETEAFF.

The chain carries TRBV7-2 and TRBJ1-3; a possible D gene is TRBD1 (5 bases). The germline V gene encodes CDR1 SGHTA and CDR2 FQGNSA. The CDR3 is 15 amino acids. V dropped 6 bases and J dropped 0 bases, with 12 bases sitting between them. The CDR3 is CASRADSNSGNTIYF. The CDR3 region has the DNA TGTGCCAGCAGAGCCGACAGTAACTCTGGAAACACCATATATTTT.

The chain carries TRBV30 and TRBJ2-1; 10 bases are shared with TRBD1. Trimming took 6 bases from V and 6 from J; bases not matched to a gene: 14. CDR3 length equals 16 residues. Germline loops: CDR1 GTSNPN, CDR2 SVGIG (reference sequence). This CDR3 is CACPKTGTGDLNEQFF. Here the CDR3 DNA reads TGTGCCTGCCCTAAAACCGGGACAGGGGACCTCAATGAGCAGTTCTTC.

The chain is built from TRBV28 and TRBJ1-5, with TRBD1 matching over 8 bases. J was trimmed by 0 bases and V by 5 bases; bases with no gene match: 6. This CDR3 contains 16 residues. Germline V gene sequence: CDR1 MDHEN, CDR2 SYDVKM. The CDR3 DNA reads TGTGCCAGCAGTCCCTCGACAGGGGCTAGCAATCAGCCCCAGCATTTT. Residues: CASSPSTGASNQPQHF.

V usage is TRBV27 and J usage is TRBJ2-1; 14 bases align to TRBD2. The V segment lost 5 bases and the J segment 3 bases; nucleotides outside the gene matches: 0. The CDR3 length is 15 residues. CDR1 and CDR2 (germline): MNHEY, SMNVEV (reference sequence). CDR3 DNA: TGTGCCAGCAGTGGACTAGCGGGAGGCTACAATGAGCAGTTCTTC. Translating gives CASSGLAGGYNEQFF.

CDR3 nucleotide sequence: TGTGCCAGCTCCCCAGGCATCAACACTGAAGCTTTCTTT. Translating gives CASSPGINTEAFF. The chain uses TRBV18 and TRBJ1-1; D not resolved. The CDR3 runs 13 residues. Germline lookup yields CDR1 KGHSH and CDR2 LQKENI. Trimming stripped 6 bases from V and 2 bases from J, with 10 bases between.

This clone appeared once. The chain employs TRBV19 and TRBJ2-7; 8 nucleotides line up with TRBD1. The CDR3 runs 12 residues. CDR1 LNHDA and CDR2 SQIVND come from the germline V gene (reference sequence). The V segment lost 6 bases and the J segment 5 bases; nucleotides outside the gene matches: 3. The CDR3 loop is CASSPGGHEQYF. CDR3 in DNA: TGTGCCAGTAGCCCAGGGGGCCACGAGCAGTACTTC.

On this clone itself: This may arise from a read error, as a much more abundant clone is one base away. The J gene is TRBJ1-2, the V gene TRBV28, with 7 positions matching TRBD1. CDR1 and CDR2 from the germline V gene are MDHEN and SYDVKM. CDR3 length: 13 amino acids. V shed 5 bases, J shed 5 bases, and the junction held 5 bases outside the gene matches. CDR3 sequence reads: CASSPGTVYGYTF. The CDR3, as DNA: TGTGCCAGCAGTCCCGGGACAGTTTATGGCTACACCTTC.

The V gene is TRBV6-6, the J gene TRBJ1-4; tentatively, D is TRBD1 (6 bases). Germline CDR1 and CDR2: MNHNY and SVGAGI (reference sequence). The V end was cut by 6 bases, the J end by 8 bases, with 19 bases between. The length of the CDR3 is 15 residues. The CDR3 coding sequence is TGTGCCAGCAGCGGAGGAAACAGGGAGAGGGAAAAACTGTTTTTT. It encodes CASSGGNREREKLFF.

The chain recombines TRBV19 with TRBJ2-1, with D possibly TRBD2 on 6 matching bases. The V end was cut by 7 bases, the J end by 4 bases, with 8 bases between. The germline CDR1 and CDR2 sequences are LNHDA and SQIVND (reference sequence). The CDR3 contains 12 residues. CDR3 in DNA: TGTGCCAGTACCGCGGGGTACAATGAGCAGTTCTTC. It codes for CASTAGYNEQFF.